The 16 T cell receptor beta chains given below trace back to one sample, sequenced in a study of CD8+ T cells in alopecia areata. The sequencing template was cDNA reverse transcribed from extracted RNA. Assay used: immunoSEQ multiplex PCR; TCRdb lists only in-frame clones, some missing. The sample carries 110,000 to 150,000 clones, less than 65% recorded once. Sequenced sample: CD8+ T cells sorted from blood. Every receptor here comes from a human donor in good health.

The chain combines TRBV4-1 with TRBJ2-5; the D is unclear. The CDR3 has 14 amino acids. The V end lost 1 base, the J end lost 7 bases, and 13 bases lay between the germline ends. Germline V gene sequence: CDR1 MGHRA, CDR2 YSYEKL. This chain's CDR3 is CASSQALSTGTQYF. CDR3 sequence (DNA): TGCGCCAGCAGCCAAGCTCTAAGCACGGGGACCCAGTACTTC.

This clone was observed a handful of times. The chain couples TRBV5-1 to TRBJ1-1; D gene unclear. Trimming removed 4 bases at V and 11 bases at J, with 18 bases between. The germline V gene has CDR1 SGHRS and CDR2 YFSETQ. This CDR3 has 13 residues. The CDR3 spells CASSLRSGLEAFF. As DNA, the CDR3 is TGCGCCAGCAGCCTCAGGTCGGGCCTGGAGGCTTTCTTT.

The J gene is TRBJ2-3, the V gene TRBV7-9, with TRBD1 as a possible D gene (6 bases). Trimming took 2 bases from V and 3 from J, leaving 12 bases between them. The CDR3 covers 15 residues. Germline assignment: CDR1 SEHNR and CDR2 FQNEAQ (reference sequence). Here the CDR3 reads CASSLTGPGTDTQYF. The CDR3 bases are TGTGCCAGCAGCTTAACAGGGCCAGGGACAGATACGCAGTATTTT.

This chain links TRBV2 with TRBJ2-2; D unclear. The V and J ends lost 7 bases and 0 bases respectively, with 6 bases between them. The CDR3 contains 13 residues. Germline CDR1 and CDR2: SNHLY and FYNNEI. CDR3 bases: TGTGCCAGCAAGGCCGCGAACACCGGGGAGCTGTTTTTT. Translating gives CASKAANTGELFF.

The rearrangement links TRBV7-9 to TRBJ2-5, with 7 positions matching TRBD1. The CDR3 is made up of 13 amino acids. With V trimmed by 8 bases and J by 5 bases, 8 bases remained unmatched. Looked up from germline, CDR1 is SEHNR and CDR2 is FQNEAQ (reference sequence). CDR3 sequence reads: CASGIGGLETQYF. CDR3 nucleotide sequence: TGTGCCAGCGGAATAGGGGGCTTGGAGACCCAGTACTTC.

DNA for the CDR3: TGCAGCGTTCGGTGGTATGGGGCCAACGTCCTGACTTTC. Its translation: CSVRWYGANVLTF. The chain couples TRBV29-1 to TRBJ2-6; no reliable D call. The CDR3 extends over 13 amino acids. Trimming took 5 bases from V and 3 from J, leaving 8 bases between them. Germline lookup yields CDR1 SQVTM and CDR2 ANQGSEA.

This chain connects TRBV25-1 to TRBJ2-7; 12 nucleotides agree with TRBD2. Germline V CDR1 and CDR2: MGHDK, SYGVNS. After removal of 6 bases from V and 6 bases from J, the junction contained 3 bases not matched to a gene. The CDR3 has 13 amino acids. The CDR3 loop reads CASRGLAGSEQYF. As DNA, the CDR3 is TGTGCCAGCAGAGGACTAGCGGGATCCGAGCAGTACTTC.

The genes are TRBV4-1 and TRBJ2-7; the match to TRBD1 covers 9 bases. Germline lookup yields CDR1 MGHRA and CDR2 YSYEKL. Trimming cost V 3 bases and J 4 bases; bases outside gene matches: 4. The CDR3 consists of 14 residues. The CDR3 loop reads CASSHRGQGYEQYF. The CDR3 region has the DNA TGCGCCAGCAGCCACAGAGGACAGGGGTACGAGCAGTACTTC.

V gene TRBV7-9 combines with J gene TRBJ2-7, with TRBD2 identical over 9 bases. V gave up 6 bases and J gave up 2 bases; unmatched junction bases: 11. The CDR3 runs 16 residues. The germline CDR1 and CDR2 sequences are SEHNR and FQNEAQ (reference sequence). The CDR3 DNA reads TGTGCCAGCAGTTATAGCGGGAGATACGGGACCTACGAGCAGTACTTC. This translates into CASSYSGRYGTYEQYF.

CDR3 residues: CACSRGNEQFF. The CDR3 region has the DNA TGTGCCTGTTCGCGGGGCAATGAGCAGTTCTTC. The chain couples TRBV30 to TRBJ2-1, with D possibly matching TRBD2 (6 bases). The length of the CDR3 is 11 residues. The germline V gene encodes CDR1 GTSNPN and CDR2 SVGIG (reference sequence). Between the trimmed V and J ends, which lost 6 bases and 6 bases, there was a span of 9 bases.

The chain recombines TRBV5-4 with TRBJ2-7, with 7 nucleotides matching TRBD2. The ends lost 0 bases at V and 3 bases at J; junction bases unmatched: 6. This CDR3 spans 15 amino acids. In germline, CDR1 is SGHNT, CDR2 YYREEE (reference sequence). Here the CDR3 reads CASSLGLGGFYEQYF. The CDR3 DNA reads as TGTGCCAGCAGCTTGGGGCTCGGGGGGTTCTACGAGCAGTACTTC.

This clone was seen more than once but under ten times. The same CDR3 arises from other DNA sequences in this sample as well. The rearrangement links TRBV29-1 to TRBJ2-7; tentative D call: TRBD2 (6 bases). The CDR3 runs to 12 residues. Germline CDR1 and CDR2: SQVTM and ANQGSEA. V lost 4 bases and J lost 0, with 7 bases in between. CDR3 nucleotide sequence: TGCAGCGTTGTGGGGGGCTCCTACGAGCAGTACTTC. Encoded protein: CSVVGGSYEQYF.

The gene calls are TRBV29-1 and TRBJ2-7, with D tentatively TRBD1 (5 bases). Germline V gene sequence: CDR1 SQVTM, CDR2 ANQGSEA. This CDR3 has 13 residues. Between the trimmed V and J ends, which lost 4 bases and 7 bases, there was a span of 17 bases. CDR3 nucleotide sequence: TGCAGCGTTGCACAGGTTGATATGAGGGAGCAGTACTTC. Encoded protein: CSVAQVDMREQYF.

The table lists this clone with a few counts. The V gene is TRBV29-1, the J gene TRBJ2-3; D remains ambiguous. The CDR3 has 16 amino acids. V shed 0 bases and J shed 2 bases, with 15 bases lying between them. Germline values: CDR1 SQVTM, CDR2 ANQGSEA. The CDR3 sequence: CSVEDLGKVYTDTQYF. The CDR3 bases are TGCAGCGTTGAAGATCTGGGAAAAGTATACACAGATACGCAGTATTTT.

V is TRBV5-1 and J is TRBJ2-1; 10 bases line up with TRBD2. The CDR3 runs to 15 residues. The germline V gene has CDR1 SGHRS and CDR2 YFSETQ. The junction had 6 bases not matched to a gene; V was cut back by 1 base and J by 8 bases. The CDR3 protein is CASSLSLAGADEQFF. For the CDR3, the DNA is TGCGCCAGCAGCTTGAGTCTAGCGGGAGCGGATGAGCAGTTCTTC.

This clone was found a few times. This rearrangement joins TRBV29-1 to TRBJ2-1; D might be TRBD1 or TRBD2, each matching 5 bases. The V gene lost 2 bases and the J gene lost 14 bases, with 13 bases spanning the gap. The CDR3 is 11 amino acids. CDR1 is SQVTM and CDR2 is ANQGSEA in the germline V gene. CDR3 in amino acids: CSVELRDGEFF. In DNA, the CDR3 is TGCAGCGTTGAACTCCGGGACGGTGAGTTCTTC.